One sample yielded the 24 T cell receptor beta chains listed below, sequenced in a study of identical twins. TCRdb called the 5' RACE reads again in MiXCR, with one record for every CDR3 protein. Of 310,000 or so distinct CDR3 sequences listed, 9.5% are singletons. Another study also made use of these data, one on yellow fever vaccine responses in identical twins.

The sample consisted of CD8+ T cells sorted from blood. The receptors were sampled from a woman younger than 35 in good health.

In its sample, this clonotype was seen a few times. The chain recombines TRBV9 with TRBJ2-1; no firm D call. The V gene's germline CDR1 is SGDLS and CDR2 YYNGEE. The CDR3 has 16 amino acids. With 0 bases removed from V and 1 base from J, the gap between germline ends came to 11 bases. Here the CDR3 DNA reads TGTGCCAGCAGCGTAGCTGGTAGTGGGTCCTACAATGAGCAGTTCTTC. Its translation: CASSVAGSGSYNEQFF.

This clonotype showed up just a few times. The CDR3, as DNA: TGTGCCAGCAGGCCACGGGGAGACACTGAAGCTTTCTTT. It specifies CASRPRGDTEAFF. The chain carries TRBV7-3 and TRBJ1-1, with D hard to call. The CDR3 is 13 amino acids. CDR1 and CDR2 from the germline V gene are SGHTA and FQGTGA. The V gene lost 6 bases and the J gene lost 3 bases, with 11 bases spanning the gap.

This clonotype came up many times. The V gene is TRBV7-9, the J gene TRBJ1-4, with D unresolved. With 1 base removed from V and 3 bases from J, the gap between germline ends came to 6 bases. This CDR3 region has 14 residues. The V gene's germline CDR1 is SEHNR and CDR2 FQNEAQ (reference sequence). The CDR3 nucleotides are TGTGCCAGCAGCTTAGTGGGTGCTAATGAAAAACTGTTTTTT. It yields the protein CASSLVGANEKLFF.

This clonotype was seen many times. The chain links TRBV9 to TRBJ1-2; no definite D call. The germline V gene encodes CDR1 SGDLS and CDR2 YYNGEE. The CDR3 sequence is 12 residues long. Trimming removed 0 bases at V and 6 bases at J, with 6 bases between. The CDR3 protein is CASSVGGNGYTF. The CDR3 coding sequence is TGTGCCAGCAGCGTAGGGGGAAATGGCTACACCTTC.

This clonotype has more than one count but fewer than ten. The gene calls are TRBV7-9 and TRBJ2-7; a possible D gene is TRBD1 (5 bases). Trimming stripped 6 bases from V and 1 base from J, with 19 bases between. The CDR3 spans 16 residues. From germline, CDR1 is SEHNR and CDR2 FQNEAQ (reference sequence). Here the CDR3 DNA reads TGTGCCAGCAGACCCTCCGACATCGCAGGGTCCTACGAGCAGTACTTC. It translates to CASRPSDIAGSYEQYF.

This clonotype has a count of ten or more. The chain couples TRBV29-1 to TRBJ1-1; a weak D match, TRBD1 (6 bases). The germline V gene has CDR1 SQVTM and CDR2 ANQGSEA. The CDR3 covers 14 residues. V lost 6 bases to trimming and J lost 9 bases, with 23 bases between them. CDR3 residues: CSVVYREFDFQAFF. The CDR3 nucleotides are TGCAGCGTAGTTTACAGGGAATTCGATTTTCAAGCTTTCTTT.

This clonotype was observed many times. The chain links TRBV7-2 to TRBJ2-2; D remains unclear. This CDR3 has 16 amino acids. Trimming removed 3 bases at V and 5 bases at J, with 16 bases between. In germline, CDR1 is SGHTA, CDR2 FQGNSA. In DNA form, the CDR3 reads TGTGCCAGCAGCTTCCTCCCGGGTCTGGCAACCGGGGAGCTGTTTTTT. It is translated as CASSFLPGLATGELFF.

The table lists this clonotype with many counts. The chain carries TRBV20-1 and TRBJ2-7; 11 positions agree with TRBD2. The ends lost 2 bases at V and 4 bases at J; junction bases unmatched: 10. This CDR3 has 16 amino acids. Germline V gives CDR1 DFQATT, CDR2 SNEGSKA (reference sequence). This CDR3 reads CSARLPTSGRSYEQYF. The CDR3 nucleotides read TGCAGTGCTAGACTCCCCACTAGCGGGAGATCTTACGAGCAGTACTTC.

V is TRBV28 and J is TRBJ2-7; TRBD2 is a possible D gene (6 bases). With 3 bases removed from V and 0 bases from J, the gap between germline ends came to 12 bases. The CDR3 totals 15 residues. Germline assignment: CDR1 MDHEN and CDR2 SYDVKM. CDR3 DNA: TGTGCCAGCAGTTTTCCGGAGGACTACTCCTACGAGCAGTACTTC. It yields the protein CASSFPEDYSYEQYF.

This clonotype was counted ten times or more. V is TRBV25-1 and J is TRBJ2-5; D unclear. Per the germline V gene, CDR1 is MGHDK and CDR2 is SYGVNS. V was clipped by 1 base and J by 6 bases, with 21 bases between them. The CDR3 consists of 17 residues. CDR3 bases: TGTGCCAGCAGTGAATCCTATGAGGCGTCTAACCCTCAGACCCAGTACTTC. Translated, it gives CASSESYEASNPQTQYF. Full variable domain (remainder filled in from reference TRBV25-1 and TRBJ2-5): EADIYQTPRYLVIGTGKKITLECSQTMGHDKMYWYQQDPGMELHLIHYSYGVNSTEKGDLSSESTVSRIRTEHFPLTLESARPSHTSQYLCASSESYEASNPQTQYFGPGTRLLVL.

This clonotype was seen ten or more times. CDR3 DNA sequence: TGTGCCAGCAGTGAATTCGCAGGTGTGGAGACCCAGTACTTC. Translation: CASSEFAGVETQYF. The chain joins TRBV25-1 to TRBJ2-5; D unresolved. The CDR3 is made up of 14 amino acids. The germline gives CDR1 MGHDK, CDR2 SYGVNS. V shed 1 base and J shed 5 bases, with 11 bases lying between them.

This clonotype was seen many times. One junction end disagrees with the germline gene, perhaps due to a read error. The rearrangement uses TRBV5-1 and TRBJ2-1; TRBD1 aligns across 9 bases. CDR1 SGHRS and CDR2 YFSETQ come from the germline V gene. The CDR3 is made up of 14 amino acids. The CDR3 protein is CVSSRDRAVHEQFF. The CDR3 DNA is TGCGTCAGCTCCCGGGACAGGGCTGTCCATGAGCAGTTCTTC.

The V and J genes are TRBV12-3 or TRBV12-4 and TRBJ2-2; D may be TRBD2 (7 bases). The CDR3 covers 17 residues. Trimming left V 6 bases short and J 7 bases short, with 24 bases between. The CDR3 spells CASSSLISGGWGGELFF. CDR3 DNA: TGTGCCAGCAGCTCTCTGATTTCGGGGGGCTGGGGCGGGGAGCTGTTTTTT.

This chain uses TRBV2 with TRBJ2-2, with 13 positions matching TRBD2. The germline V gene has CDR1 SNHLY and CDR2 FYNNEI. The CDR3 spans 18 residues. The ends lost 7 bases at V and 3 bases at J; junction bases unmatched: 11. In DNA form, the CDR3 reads TGTGCCAGCAATGGAGAACTAGCGGGGGGGCAGGACACCGGGGAGCTGTTTTTT. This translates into CASNGELAGGQDTGELFF.

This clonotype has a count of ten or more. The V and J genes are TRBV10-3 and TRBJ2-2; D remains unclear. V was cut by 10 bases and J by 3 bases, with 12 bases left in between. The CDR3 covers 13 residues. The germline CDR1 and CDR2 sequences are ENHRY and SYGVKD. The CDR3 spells CATLDLDTGELFF. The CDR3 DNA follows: TGTGCCACCCTGGACCTGGACACCGGGGAGCTGTTTTTT.

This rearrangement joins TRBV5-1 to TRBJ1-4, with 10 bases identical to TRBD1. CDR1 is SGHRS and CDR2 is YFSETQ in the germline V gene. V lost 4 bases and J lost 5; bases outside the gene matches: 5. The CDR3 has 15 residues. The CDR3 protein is CASSDWDRGNEKLFF. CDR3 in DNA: TGCGCCAGCAGCGATTGGGACAGGGGAAATGAAAAACTGTTTTTT.

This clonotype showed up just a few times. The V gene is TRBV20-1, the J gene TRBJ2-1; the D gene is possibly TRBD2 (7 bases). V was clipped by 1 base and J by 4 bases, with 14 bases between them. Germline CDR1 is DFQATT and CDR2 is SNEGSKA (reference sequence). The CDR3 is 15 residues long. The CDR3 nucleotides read TGCAGTGCTAGAGTCGGGGGGCTTCGATACAATGAGCAGTTCTTC. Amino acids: CSARVGGLRYNEQFF.

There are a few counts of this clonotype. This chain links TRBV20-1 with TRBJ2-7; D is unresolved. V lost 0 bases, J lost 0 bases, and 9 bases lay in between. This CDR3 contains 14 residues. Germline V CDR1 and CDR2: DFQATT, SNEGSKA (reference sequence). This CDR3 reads CSARDLPDSYEQYF. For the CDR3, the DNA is TGCAGTGCTAGAGATCTCCCGGACTCCTACGAGCAGTACTTC.

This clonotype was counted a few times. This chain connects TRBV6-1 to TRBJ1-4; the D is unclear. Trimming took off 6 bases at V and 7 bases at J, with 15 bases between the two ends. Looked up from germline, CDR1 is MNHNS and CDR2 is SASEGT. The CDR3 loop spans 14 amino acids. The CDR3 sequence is CASRDHGSSEKLFF. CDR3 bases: TGTGCCAGCAGAGACCATGGGTCTAGTGAAAAACTGTTTTTT.

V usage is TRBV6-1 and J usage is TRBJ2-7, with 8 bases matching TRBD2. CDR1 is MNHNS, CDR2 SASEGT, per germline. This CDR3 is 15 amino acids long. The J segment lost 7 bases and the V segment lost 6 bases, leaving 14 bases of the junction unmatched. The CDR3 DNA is TGTGCCAGCAGCCCCTCTTTAAGCGGGGGAAGGGAGCAGTACTTC. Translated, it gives CASSPSLSGGREQYF.

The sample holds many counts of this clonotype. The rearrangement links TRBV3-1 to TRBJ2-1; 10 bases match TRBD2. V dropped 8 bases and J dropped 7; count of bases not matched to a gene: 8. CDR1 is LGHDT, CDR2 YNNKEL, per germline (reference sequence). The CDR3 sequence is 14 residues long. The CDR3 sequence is CASSPGLAINEQFF. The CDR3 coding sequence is TGTGCCAGCTCGCCGGGACTAGCGATAAATGAGCAGTTCTTC.

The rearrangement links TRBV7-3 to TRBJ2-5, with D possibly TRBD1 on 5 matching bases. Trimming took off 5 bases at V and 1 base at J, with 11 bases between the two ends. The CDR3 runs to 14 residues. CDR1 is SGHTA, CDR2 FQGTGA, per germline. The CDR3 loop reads CASSLDSFQETQYF. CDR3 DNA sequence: TGTGCCAGCAGCCTAGACAGTTTCCAAGAGACCCAGTACTTC.

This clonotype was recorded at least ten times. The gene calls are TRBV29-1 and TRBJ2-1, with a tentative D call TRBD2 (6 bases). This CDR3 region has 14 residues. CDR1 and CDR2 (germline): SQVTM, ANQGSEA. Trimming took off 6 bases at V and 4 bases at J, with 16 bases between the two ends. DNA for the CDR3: TGCAGCGTCCCGGGACTCATAGCATACAATGAGCAGTTCTTC. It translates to CSVPGLIAYNEQFF.

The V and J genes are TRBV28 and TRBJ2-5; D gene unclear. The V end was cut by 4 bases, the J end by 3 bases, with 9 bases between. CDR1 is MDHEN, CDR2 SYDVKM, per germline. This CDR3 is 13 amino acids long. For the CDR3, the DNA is TGTGCCAGCAGTTCCCGCGGTAAAGAGACCCAGTACTTC. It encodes CASSSRGKETQYF. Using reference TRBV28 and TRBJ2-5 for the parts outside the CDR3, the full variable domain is DVKVTQSSRYLVKRTGEKVFLECVQDMDHENMFWYRQDPGLGLRLIYFSYDVKMKEKGDIPEGYSVSREKKERFSLILESASTNQTSMYLCASSSRGKETQYFGPGTRLLVL.